The 29 T cell receptor beta chains below come from one sample, sequenced in a study of blood T cells in healthy people across ages. A second PCR, run for about 7 to 11 cycles, used a sample-barcoded 5' primer plus a J-beta primer mix. TCRdb passed the 5' RACE reads through MiXCR, listing each CDR3 protein once. The sample consists of hundreds of thousands of distinct CDR3 sequences, 25% to 35% of them appearing once. Sequencing was performed on blood. Receptors were obtained from a woman of 80 years or more in good health.

This clonotype came up many times. This sequence joins TRBV20-1 and TRBJ2-7; either TRBD1 or TRBD2 may supply D (5 bases each). Germline lookup yields CDR1 DFQATT and CDR2 SNEGSKA (reference sequence). The V and J ends lost 6 bases and 2 bases respectively, with 8 bases between them. The CDR3 is made up of 11 amino acids. For the CDR3, the DNA is TGCAGTGCCCCGGGGCCCTACGAGCAGTACTTC. Its protein product is CSAPGPYEQYF.

This clonotype was detected many times. V gene TRBV5-1 combines with J gene TRBJ2-7; possibly TRBD2 for D (6 bases). The ends were cut back, 0 bases at V and 3 bases at J, with 13 bases in the middle. The CDR3 has 15 residues. CDR1 is SGHRS and CDR2 is YFSETQ in the germline V gene. The CDR3 reads CASSLEGRGGYEQYF. CDR3 DNA: TGCGCCAGCAGCTTGGAGGGTAGGGGAGGCTACGAGCAGTACTTC.

Turning to this clonotype: A much larger clonotype is one base distant, so this may be a read error. V and J are TRBV5-1 and TRBJ2-5; weak D call: TRBD2 (6 bases). This CDR3 region has 14 residues. Germline V CDR1 and CDR2: SGHRS, YFSETQ. V lost 3 bases to trimming and J lost 1 base, with 10 bases between them. DNA for the CDR3: TGCGCCAGCAGCTGGGGACTGGGCCAAGAGACCCAGTACTTC. Translating gives CASSWGLGQETQYF.

A few counts support this clonotype. The chain is built from TRBV20-1 and TRBJ1-1; 8 bases align to TRBD1. V trimming: 6 bases; J trimming: 5 bases; junction bases outside the gene matches: 11. The CDR3 consists of 14 residues. CDR1 and CDR2 (germline): DFQATT, SNEGSKA (reference sequence). DNA of the CDR3: TGCAGTGCCCCGACAGGGGTCCGGGGGACTGAAGCTTTCTTT. Its translation: CSAPTGVRGTEAFF.

The chain recombines TRBV6-2 or TRBV6-3 with TRBJ2-1; D possibly corresponds to TRBD1 (6 bases). The DNA matches TRBJ2-7 better at its end, which makes the J call doubtful. Germline CDR1 reads MNHEY; CDR2 reads SVGEGT. This CDR3 contains 14 residues. CDR3 amino acids: CASSRGKAYNEQYF. The CDR3 bases are TGTGCCAGCAGCAGGGGAAAGGCCTACAATGAGCAGTACTTC.

The rearrangement joins TRBV20-1 to TRBJ2-6, with D possibly being TRBD1 (5 bases). The ends were cut back, 3 bases at V and 18 bases at J, with 27 bases in the middle. In germline, CDR1 is DFQATT, CDR2 SNEGSKA (reference sequence). The CDR3 sequence is 15 residues long. DNA of the CDR3: TGCAGTGCTAGGCTCCCCAACTCTGGGGCCAACGCCCCGACTTTC. This codes for CSARLPNSGANAPTF.

Only a few counts were recorded for this clonotype. J is TRBJ1-1 and V is TRBV19, with 9 bases matching TRBD1. CDR1 LNHDA and CDR2 SQIVND come from the germline V gene (reference sequence). This CDR3 has 16 residues. Trimming at V came to 6 bases and at J to 1 base, leaving 9 bases not matched to a gene. CDR3 DNA: TGTGCCAGTAGGGACTGGGGACAGGGAAAGAACACTGAAGCTTTCTTT. Its protein is CASRDWGQGKNTEAFF.

As to this clonotype: A much bigger clone sits one base away, suggesting this may be a read error. The V call is TRBV13, the J call TRBJ2-5, with a weak D call TRBD1 (5 bases). The CDR3 is made up of 13 amino acids. Per the germline V gene, CDR1 is PRHDT and CDR2 is FYEKMQ (reference sequence). V was pared by 4 bases and J by 5 bases, with 11 bases between. The CDR3 nucleotides read TGTGCCAGCAGCTCAGGGTCCGAGGAGACCCAGTACTTC. It codes for CASSSGSEETQYF.

The CDR3 sequence: CASSGTSGTKTQYF. The CDR3 DNA reads TGTGCCAGCAGCGGGACTAGCGGGACAAAGACCCAGTACTTC. The chain has TRBV6-2 or TRBV6-3 and TRBJ2-5, with 13 bases aligning to TRBD2. V lost 6 bases, J lost 6 bases, and 4 bases stayed unmatched. This CDR3 comprises 14 residues. Germline V gives CDR1 MNHEY, CDR2 SVGEGT.

The chain is built from TRBV2 and TRBJ2-3; D may be TRBD2 (5 bases). V was cut by 2 bases and J by 0 bases, with 6 bases left in between. CDR1 is SNHLY and CDR2 is FYNNEI in the germline V gene. The CDR3 consists of 14 residues. In DNA, the CDR3 is TGTGCCAGCAGTGAAAAGCGGAGCACAGATACGCAGTATTTT. Amino acids: CASSEKRSTDTQYF.

The chain employs TRBV9 and TRBJ1-5; 7 nucleotides match TRBD1. The CDR3 runs 15 residues. After removal of 1 base from V and 4 bases from J, the junction contained 5 bases not matched to a gene. Germline assignment: CDR1 SGDLS and CDR2 YYNGEE. CDR3 DNA sequence: TGTGCCAGCAGCGTACAGGGGGGAGAAAATCAGCCCCAGCATTTT. Translation gives CASSVQGGENQPQHF.

This clonotype was picked up many times. This chain links TRBV6-1 with TRBJ1-2, with D possibly being TRBD1 (5 bases). Germline V gene sequence: CDR1 MNHNS, CDR2 SASEGT. The CDR3 loop spans 14 amino acids. Trimming removed 3 bases at V and 8 bases at J, with 16 bases between. The CDR3: CASSDGQNERGYTF. The CDR3, as DNA: TGTGCCAGCAGTGACGGACAAAATGAAAGGGGCTACACCTTC.

Notes on this clonotype: A much larger clonotype is one base distant, so this may be a read error. The chain has TRBV11-2 and TRBJ2-5; a weak D match, TRBD2 (5 bases). CDR1 is SGHAT and CDR2 is FQNNGV in the germline V gene. The CDR3 has 16 amino acids. CDR3 loop: CAGSLVFVGGQETQYF. The CDR3 DNA sequence: TGTGCCGGCAGCTTAGTGTTCGTCGGCGGGCAGGAGACCCAGTACTTC.

This clonotype was observed many times. The chain carries TRBV28 and TRBJ1-5, with 8 positions matching TRBD1. This CDR3 is 15 amino acids long. Per the germline V gene, CDR1 is MDHEN and CDR2 is SYDVKM. Trimming at V came to 6 bases and at J to 2 bases, leaving 6 bases not matched to a gene. The CDR3 region has the DNA TGTGCCAGCAGAAAGGGACAGGCGGGCAATCAGCCCCAGCATTTT. This gives the protein CASRKGQAGNQPQHF.

This clonotype has a single count. V and J are TRBV2 and TRBJ2-1; D remains unclear. CDR3 size: 15 residues. CDR1 and CDR2 (germline): SNHLY, FYNNEI. The V and J ends lost 6 bases and 4 bases respectively, with 16 bases between them. The CDR3 is CASRADGIPYNEQFF. CDR3 DNA: TGTGCCAGCAGAGCTGACGGAATCCCTTACAATGAGCAGTTCTTC.

The table lists this clonotype with a few counts. The V call is TRBV2, the J call TRBJ2-2, with TRBD2 identical over 15 bases. Germline V CDR1 and CDR2: SNHLY, FYNNEI. This CDR3 is 15 amino acids long. The J segment lost 6 bases and the V segment lost 7 bases, leaving 3 bases of the junction unmatched. CDR3 residues: CASTRTSGGAGELFF. The DNA for the CDR3 is TGTGCCAGCACTAGGACTAGCGGGGGGGCCGGGGAGCTGTTTTTT.

This clonotype was counted only a few times. The gene calls are TRBV5-5 and TRBJ1-6, with 7 bases aligning to TRBD1. The CDR3 length is 16 residues. The V gene end was trimmed by 2 bases and the J gene end by 6 bases; junction bases not matched to a gene: 8. Per germline, CDR1 SGHKS and CDR2 YYEKEE (reference sequence). CDR3 sequence (DNA): TGTGCCAGCAGCTTCAGGACAGGCGGCGGTAATTCACCCCTCCACTTT. The encoded protein is CASSFRTGGGNSPLHF.

The table lists this clonotype with many counts. V usage is TRBV2 and J usage is TRBJ2-5; tentative D call: TRBD2 (5 bases). The V end lost 0 bases, the J end lost 7 bases, and 9 bases lay between the germline ends. The CDR3 runs 13 residues. Germline loops: CDR1 SNHLY, CDR2 FYNNEI. The CDR3 region is CASSEARAGTQYF. In nucleotides, the CDR3 is TGTGCCAGCAGTGAAGCGAGGGCAGGGACCCAGTACTTC.

This clonotype was recorded a few times. V gene TRBV29-1 combines with J gene TRBJ1-1, with a tentative D call TRBD1 (6 bases). This CDR3 is built from 14 residues. The germline V gene has CDR1 SQVTM and CDR2 ANQGSEA. The V and J ends lost 2 bases and 0 bases respectively, with 10 bases between them. The CDR3 loop reads CSVEYRQVNTEAFF. Written as DNA, the CDR3 is TGCAGCGTTGAATATCGACAGGTGAACACTGAAGCTTTCTTT.

This clonotype was detected a few times. The chain has TRBV7-9 and TRBJ1-3, with 8 bases lining up with TRBD1. Trimming took 0 bases from V and 3 from J; bases not matched to a gene: 4. CDR3 size: 16 residues. CDR1 is SEHNR, CDR2 FQNEAQ, per germline (reference sequence). The CDR3, as DNA: TGTGCCAGCAGCTTAGCAGCAGGGGGCTTTGGAAACACCATATATTTT. Its translation is CASSLAAGGFGNTIYF.

This clonotype was counted at least ten times. The chain carries TRBV27 and TRBJ1-5; no definite D call. The germline CDR1 and CDR2 sequences are MNHEY and SMNVEV (reference sequence). This CDR3 is built from 13 residues. Trimming shortened V by 2 bases and J by 10 bases, and 12 bases separated the two germline ends. In nucleotides, the CDR3 is TGTGCCAGCAGTTTAGGAGAAGGCAAACCCCAGCATTTT. This codes for CASSLGEGKPQHF.

The J gene is TRBJ1-1, the V gene TRBV10-3; 8 bases line up with TRBD1. CDR3 length: 15 residues. With V trimmed by 5 bases and J by 1 base, 6 bases remained unmatched. From germline, CDR1 is ENHRY and CDR2 SYGVKD. The CDR3 loop reads CAISPDRGANTEAFF. As DNA, the CDR3 is TGTGCCATCAGTCCCGACAGGGGAGCGAACACTGAAGCTTTCTTT.

This clonotype was observed at least ten times. CDR3 sequence reads: CASSPAGLNTDTQYF. For the CDR3, the DNA is TGTGCCAGCAGCCCAGCCGGACTCAACACAGATACGCAGTATTTT. This chain joins TRBV3-1 and TRBJ2-3, with D tentatively TRBD2 (5 bases). V was shortened by 4 bases and J by 2 bases, with 13 bases between the two germline ends. Germline loops: CDR1 LGHDT, CDR2 YNNKEL (reference sequence). The CDR3 is 15 amino acids.

This clonotype was observed a few times. The rearrangement uses TRBV2 and TRBJ2-3; 7 positions match TRBD2. Trimming at V came to 7 bases and at J to 6 bases, leaving 10 bases not matched to a gene. The CDR3 is 14 amino acids. Germline CDR1 SNHLY, CDR2 FYNNEI. The CDR3 DNA reads as TGTGCCAGCAATGCGGGGGTCCTCACGGATACGCAGTATTTT. Protein sequence: CASNAGVLTDTQYF.

There are a few counts of this clonotype. This sequence joins TRBV6-1 and TRBJ1-1; 7 nucleotides align to TRBD1. Germline V gene data show CDR1 as MNHNS and CDR2 as SASEGT. The CDR3 has 14 residues. Germline trimming cut 2 bases from V and 3 bases from J; bases unmatched to any gene: 3. CDR3 region: CASSETTGHTEAFF. The CDR3 bases are TGTGCCAGCAGTGAAACGACAGGGCACACTGAAGCTTTCTTT.

The chain has TRBV27 and TRBJ2-1, with TRBD2 matching over 8 bases. The CDR3 consists of 16 residues. The V segment lost 8 bases and the J segment 6 bases; nucleotides outside the gene matches: 15. Germline CDR1 MNHEY, CDR2 SMNVEV (reference sequence). The CDR3 sequence: CASGPYTSGGGNEQFF. Here the CDR3 DNA reads TGTGCCAGCGGCCCTTATACCAGCGGGGGAGGCAATGAGCAGTTCTTC.

Details on this clonotype: A much bigger clone sits one base away, suggesting this may be a read error. The chain recombines TRBV7-2 with TRBJ1-4; D is ambiguous. From germline, CDR1 is SGHTA and CDR2 FQGNSA. This CDR3 comprises 14 residues. V was clipped by 0 bases and J by 8 bases, with 10 bases between them. The CDR3 bases are TGTGCCAGCAGCTTAGCGCAGTTACAGGAAAAACTGTTTTTT. It specifies CASSLAQLQEKLFF. Looking up the rest from reference TRBV7-2 and TRBJ1-4 gives the full variable domain: GAGVSQSPSNKVTEKGKDVELRCDPISGHTALYWYRQSLGQGLEFLIYFQGNSAPDKSGLPSDRFSAERTGGSVSTLTIQRTQQEDSAVYLCASSLAQLQEKLFFGSGTQLSVL.

This clonotype has a handful of counts. The chain employs TRBV5-1 and TRBJ2-2; the D gene is possibly TRBD2 (7 bases). There are 14 residues in the CDR3. Trimming left V 4 bases short and J 6 bases short, with 13 bases between. Germline V gene data show CDR1 as SGHRS and CDR2 as YFSETQ. CDR3 in amino acids: CASSPGGAAGELFF. The CDR3 DNA reads TGCGCCAGCAGCCCTGGGGGGGCTGCCGGGGAGCTGTTTTTT.

Remarks on this clonotype: A read error is possible here, since a much larger clone lies one base away. The chain recombines TRBV6-2 or TRBV6-3 with TRBJ2-3; D possibly matches TRBD1 or TRBD2 (5 bases each). Germline V gene data show CDR1 as MNHEY and CDR2 as SVGEGT. This CDR3 contains 15 residues. CDR3 bases: TGTGCCAGCGGTTACAGTCGAGGGGCCGCAGATACGCAGTATTTT. It codes for CASGYSRGAADTQYF.